The TCR beta chain under discussion was sequenced for a study of kidney transplant recipient with SARS-CoV-2 infection. Trimming removed 5 bases from V and 3 bases from J; junction bases left unmatched: 13. Germline V gene lookup returns CDR1 DFQATT and CDR2 SNEGSKA (reference sequence). CDR3 length: 16 amino acids. Each CDR3 protein is one row after TCRdb ran MiXCR on the reads. The sample lists 200,000 to 250,000 distinct CDR3 sequences; under 30% were seen once. This chain uses TRBV20-1 with TRBJ1-1, with 9 positions matching TRBD1. Sample: a blood sample, taken at baseline and between days 110 and 120 from a kidney transplant recipient. The receptor was isolated from a male patient in his thirties who had COVID-19 and was a kidney transplant recipient. Some T cells could come from the graft donor. This CDR3 is CSAGTGTTFGDTEAFF. CDR3 nucleotide sequence: TGCAGTGCTGGGACAGGGACAACTTTCGGGGACACTGAAGCTTTCTTT.